This T cell receptor (beta chain) was observed in a study of shared clonotypes between healthy human individuals. V lost 6 bases to trimming and J lost 3 bases, with 24 bases between them. This CDR3 has 17 residues. The V gene's germline CDR1 is MNHEY and CDR2 SMNVEV (reference sequence). Only in-frame clones appear in the TCRdb table, and some are missing; sequencing was by immunoSEQ multiplex PCR. The sample records millions of clones, over 85% being singletons. What was sequenced was naive CD4+ T cells from PBMCs. Sample subset: CD45RA+ positively selected. The genes are TRBV27 and TRBJ2-7, with D perhaps matching TRBD1 (6 bases). The receptor's source is a man between 18 and 35 years old in good health. Some clones in this sample may be carry-over from other donors' samples. The CDR3 sequence: CASSSKGLDSGSYEQYF. For the CDR3, the DNA is TGTGCCAGCAGCTCAAAAGGTCTGGACAGCGGTAGCTACGAGCAGTACTTC.